The clone carrying this T cell receptor (beta chain) was seen only once. Losses at the gene ends were 6 bases for V and 0 bases for J; bases not matched to a gene: 8. The CDR3 totals 17 residues. Germline V gene data show CDR1 as SGHVS and CDR2 as FQNEAQ. The sample belongs to a study of blood T cell repertoires in COVID-19. Study-wide context: There were acute and convalescent COVID-19 samples, and they came from the United States, Italy and Spain.

Those who participated ranged in age from roughly 18 to 100 years and resided in about two dozen US areas. Method: immunoSEQ multiplex PCR; TCRdb's copy keeps in-frame clones and lacks some. Among 150,000 to 170,000 clones, around four fifths were seen once, and the ten largest hold more than 5.5%. The chain combines TRBV7-8 with TRBJ2-5; 12 nucleotides align to TRBD2. The origin of this receptor is a man aged 50-60 years who had recovered from COVID-19. Sequenced material: PBMCs or T cells enriched from blood (not recorded which). DNA of the CDR3: TGTGCCAGCAGTTCATCCGGGACTAGCGGGTACCAAGAGACCCAGTACTTC. It specifies CASSSSGTSGYQETQYF. Full variable domain (rest looked up from reference TRBV7-8 and TRBJ2-5): GAGVSQSPRYKVAKRGQDVALRCDPISGHVSLFWYQQALGQGPEFLTYFQNEAQLDKSGLPSDRFFAERPEGSVSTLKIQRTQQEDSAVYLCASSSSGTSGYQETQYFGPGTRLLVL.